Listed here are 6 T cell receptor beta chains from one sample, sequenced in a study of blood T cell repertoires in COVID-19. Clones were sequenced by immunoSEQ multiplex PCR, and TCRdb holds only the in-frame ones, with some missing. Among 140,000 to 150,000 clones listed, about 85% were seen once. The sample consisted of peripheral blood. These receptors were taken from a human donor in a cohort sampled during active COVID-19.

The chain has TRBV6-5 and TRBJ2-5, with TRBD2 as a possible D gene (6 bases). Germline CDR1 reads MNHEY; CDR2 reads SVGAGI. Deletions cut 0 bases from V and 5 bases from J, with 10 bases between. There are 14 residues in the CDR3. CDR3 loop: CASSYSAGWETQYF. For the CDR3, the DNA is TGTGCCAGCAGTTACTCGGCGGGGTGGGAGACCCAGTACTTC.

The CDR3 sequence: CASSKGQSQETQYF. The CDR3 bases are TGCGCCAGCAGCAAGGGACAGTCCCAAGAGACCCAGTACTTC. This chain links TRBV5-1 with TRBJ2-5; TRBD1 aligns across 7 bases. V trimming: 4 bases; J trimming: 1 base; junction bases outside the gene matches: 4. Per the germline V gene, CDR1 is SGHRS and CDR2 is YFSETQ. The CDR3 extends over 14 amino acids. The whole variable domain, filled in from reference TRBV5-1 and TRBJ2-5, reads KAGVTQTPRYLIKTRGQQVTLSCSPISGHRSVSWYQQTPGQGLQFLFEYFSETQRNKGNFPGRFSGRQFSNSRSEMNVSTLELGDSALYLCASSKGQSQETQYFGPGTRLLVL.

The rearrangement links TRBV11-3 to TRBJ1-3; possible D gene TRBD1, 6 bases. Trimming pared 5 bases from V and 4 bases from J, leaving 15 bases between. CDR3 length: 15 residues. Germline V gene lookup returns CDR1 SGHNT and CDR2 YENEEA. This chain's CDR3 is CASSQTGSPGNTIYF. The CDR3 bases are TGTGCCAGCAGCCAGACAGGTTCGCCCGGAAACACCATATATTTT.

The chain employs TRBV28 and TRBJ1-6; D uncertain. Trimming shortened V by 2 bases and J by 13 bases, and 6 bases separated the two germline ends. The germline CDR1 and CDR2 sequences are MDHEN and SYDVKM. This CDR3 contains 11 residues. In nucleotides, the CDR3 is TGTGCCAGCAGTTTAAGAGGTCCCCTCCACTTT. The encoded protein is CASSLRGPLHF. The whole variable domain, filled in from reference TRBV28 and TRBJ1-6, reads DVKVTQSSRYLVKRTGEKVFLECVQDMDHENMFWYRQDPGLGLRLIYFSYDVKMKEKGDIPEGYSVSREKKERFSLILESASTNQTSMYLCASSLRGPLHFGNGTRLTVT.

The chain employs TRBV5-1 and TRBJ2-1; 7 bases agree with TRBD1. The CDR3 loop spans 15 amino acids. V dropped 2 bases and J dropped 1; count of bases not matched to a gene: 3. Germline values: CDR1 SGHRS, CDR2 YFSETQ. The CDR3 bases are TGCGCCAGCAGCTTAGGGACAGTATCCTACAATGAGCAGTTCTTC. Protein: CASSLGTVSYNEQFF.

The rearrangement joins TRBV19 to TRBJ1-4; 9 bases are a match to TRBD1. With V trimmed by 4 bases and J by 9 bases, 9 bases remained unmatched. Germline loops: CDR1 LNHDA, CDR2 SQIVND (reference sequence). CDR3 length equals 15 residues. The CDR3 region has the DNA TGTGCCAGTAGTAACCGGGACAGGGAGGTCAAAAAACTGTTTTTT. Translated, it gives CASSNRDREVKKLFF.